One sample yielded the 14 T cell receptor beta chains listed below, sequenced in a study of blood T cell repertoires in COVID-19. Assay: immunoSEQ multiplex PCR; the TCRdb copy retains only in-frame clones and omits some. The profile shows over 150,000 clones, around 85% of them singletons. Sequenced: peripheral blood. The receptor source for this set is a woman older than 75 with COVID-19, enrolled during active disease.

The rearrangement links TRBV18 to TRBJ1-1, with 9 bases aligning to TRBD1. The ends lost 5 bases at V and 1 base at J; junction bases unmatched: 8. Germline V gene sequence: CDR1 KGHSH, CDR2 LQKENI. The CDR3 is 16 residues long. The CDR3: CASSDQQGAWNTEAFF. The CDR3, as DNA: TGTGCCAGCTCAGATCAACAGGGGGCGTGGAACACTGAAGCTTTCTTT.

The rearrangement uses TRBV7-9 and TRBJ1-4; D is undetermined. Trimming left V 2 bases short and J 4 bases short, with 5 bases between. The germline CDR1 and CDR2 sequences are SEHNR and FQNEAQ (reference sequence). This CDR3 comprises 13 residues. As DNA, the CDR3 is TGTGCCAGCAGCTTAACCAGTAATGAAAAACTGTTTTTT. It translates to CASSLTSNEKLFF.

The CDR3 DNA reads as TGTGCCAGCAGCCATTTCCTTCAGGGGTCTGAGGAAAAACTGTTTTTT. Residues: CASSHFLQGSEEKLFF. This chain connects TRBV7-9 to TRBJ1-4; weak D call: TRBD1 (6 bases). Germline V gene sequence: CDR1 SEHNR, CDR2 FQNEAQ (reference sequence). Between the trimmed V and J ends, which lost 5 bases and 8 bases, there was a span of 21 bases. This CDR3 has 16 residues.

The chain employs TRBV5-1 and TRBJ2-7; 8 positions agree with TRBD1. The J segment lost 2 bases and the V segment lost 0 bases, leaving 4 bases of the junction unmatched. CDR1 and CDR2 (germline): SGHRS, YFSETQ. There are 15 residues in the CDR3. The CDR3 reads CASSLGQTGAYEQYF. The CDR3 nucleotides read TGCGCCAGCAGCTTGGGACAGACAGGGGCCTACGAGCAGTACTTC.

V gene TRBV7-9 combines with J gene TRBJ1-5; a weak D match, TRBD1 (6 bases). CDR3 length: 15 amino acids. Germline CDR1 is SEHNR and CDR2 is FQNEAQ (reference sequence). V lost 0 bases, J lost 4 bases, and 10 bases lay in between. Here the CDR3 reads CASSLAKQGNQPQHF. CDR3 nucleotide sequence: TGTGCCAGCAGCTTAGCGAAACAGGGAAATCAGCCCCAGCATTTT.

This chain links TRBV9 with TRBJ2-2; possibly TRBD1 for D (6 bases). Trimming removed 1 base from V and 4 bases from J, with 14 bases in between. The CDR3 runs to 16 residues. CDR1 is SGDLS and CDR2 is YYNGEE in the germline V gene. The CDR3 bases are TGTGCCAGCAGCGTACGTGCAGGGGTGAGCACCGGGGAGCTGTTTTTT. Its translation is CASSVRAGVSTGELFF.

The chain carries TRBV28 and TRBJ2-2, with D uncertain. The V gene's germline CDR1 is MDHEN and CDR2 SYDVKM. This CDR3 contains 12 residues. Trimming took off 5 bases at V and 5 bases at J, with 6 bases between the two ends. Here the CDR3 DNA reads TGTGCCAGCAGTCTTTATACCGGGGAGCTGTTTTTT. This codes for CASSLYTGELFF.

The genes are TRBV5-4 and TRBJ2-7; perhaps TRBD2 as D (5 bases). The V gene lost 0 bases and the J gene lost 0 bases, with 13 bases spanning the gap. CDR3 length: 16 residues. Germline V gene lookup returns CDR1 SGHNT and CDR2 YYREEE (reference sequence). This chain's CDR3 is CASSLGTVANSYEQYF. CDR3 DNA: TGTGCCAGCAGCTTGGGAACGGTAGCGAACTCCTACGAGCAGTACTTC.

The gene calls are TRBV6-1 and TRBJ2-5; perhaps TRBD1 as D (6 bases). V was trimmed by 1 base and J by 3 bases, leaving 9 bases between them. The V gene's germline CDR1 is MNHNS and CDR2 SASEGT. The length of the CDR3 is 14 residues. The CDR3 is CASSEGTAKETQYF. The CDR3 DNA is TGTGCCAGCAGTGAAGGGACAGCAAAAGAGACCCAGTACTTC.

This clone appeared once. This sequence joins TRBV7-9 and TRBJ1-2, with 7 bases matching TRBD1. CDR1 is SEHNR, CDR2 FQNEAQ, per germline (reference sequence). V trimming: 6 bases; J trimming: 5 bases; junction bases outside the gene matches: 6. The CDR3 runs 13 residues. For the CDR3, the DNA is TGTGCCAGCAGACCTACAGGGGCGTATGGCTACACCTTC. Amino acids: CASRPTGAYGYTF.

This clone was counted only a few times. This chain joins TRBV24-1 and TRBJ2-2, with 10 positions matching TRBD1. The germline V gene encodes CDR1 KGHDR and CDR2 SFDVKD. The CDR3 has 14 amino acids. The V segment lost 9 bases and the J segment 3 bases; nucleotides outside the gene matches: 3. The CDR3 here is CATAGTGDTGELFF. For the CDR3, the DNA is TGTGCCACCGCCGGGACAGGGGACACCGGGGAGCTGTTTTTT.

The chain is built from TRBV28 and TRBJ1-5; D is uncertain. Germline CDR1 reads MDHEN; CDR2 reads SYDVKM. V gave up 3 bases and J gave up 2 bases, with 11 bases separating them. The CDR3 loop spans 15 amino acids. CDR3: CASSFGRRGNQPQHF. Here the CDR3 DNA reads TGTGCCAGCAGTTTCGGCAGGCGGGGCAATCAGCCCCAGCATTTT.

J is TRBJ2-4 and V is TRBV27; no firm D call. V was pared by 4 bases and J by 15 bases, with 16 bases between. This CDR3 is 12 amino acids long. Germline V gene lookup returns CDR1 MNHEY and CDR2 SMNVEV (reference sequence). Here the CDR3 reads CASSSPPGVWYF. In DNA, the CDR3 is TGTGCCAGCAGTTCACCCCCCGGAGTATGGTACTTC.

This chain connects TRBV5-1 to TRBJ1-2; possibly TRBD1 for D (5 bases). The CDR3 length is 14 residues. Germline V gene lookup returns CDR1 SGHRS and CDR2 YFSETQ. V lost 2 bases and J 4 bases, leaving 12 bases between the germline ends. CDR3 nucleotides: TGCGCCAGCAGCTTCCAACAGGCCTCCTATGGCTACACCTTC. Protein product: CASSFQQASYGYTF.